This is a list of T cell receptor beta chains from one sample in a study of beta chain features in type 1 diabetes. Method: immunoSEQ multiplex PCR; TCRdb's copy keeps in-frame clones and lacks some. The sample holds 970,000 or so clones; under 20% are singletons and the top ten take about 0.025%. Source material: naive CD4+ T cells from blood. All receptors come from a young woman in good health. Both conserved end residues are part of each CDR3. The order of the fields is V gene, J gene, CDR3 protein.

V: TRBV29-1; J: TRBJ1-5; CDR3: CSVALQGSTQPQHF
V: TRBV28; J: TRBJ1-2; CDR3: CASSSGAGDGYTF
V: TRBV18; J: TRBJ2-1; CDR3: CASSPPSAYNEQFF
V: TRBV20-1; J: TRBJ2-5; CDR3: CSVSAQETQYF
V: TRBV5-6; J: TRBJ1-2; CDR3: CASSLVSGGGYTF
V: TRBV18; J: TRBJ1-5; CDR3: CASSPLTGNNQPQHF
V: TRBV11-2; J: TRBJ1-5; CDR3: CASSQQGSGLAAQHF
V: TRBV14; J: TRBJ2-5; CDR3: CASSRGTGENQYF
V: TRBV11-2; J: TRBJ2-1; CDR3: CASSLALLASEQFF
V: TRBV15; J: TRBJ1-2; CDR3: CATSRVNGVYGYTF
V: TRBV6-6; J: TRBJ2-2; CDR3: CASSTSGQGSPGELFF
V: TRBV5-1; J: TRBJ1-1; CDR3: CASSLRRTGVGTEAFF
V: TRBV7-2; J: TRBJ2-7; CDR3: CASSYTSGGYEQYF
V: TRBV5-1; J: TRBJ2-1; CDR3: CASSYLAGGPLEQFF
V: TRBV18; J: TRBJ2-3; CDR3: CASSPLGLSTDTQYF
V: TRBV13; J: TRBJ2-1; CDR3: CASSQSFGDSGRGYNEQFF